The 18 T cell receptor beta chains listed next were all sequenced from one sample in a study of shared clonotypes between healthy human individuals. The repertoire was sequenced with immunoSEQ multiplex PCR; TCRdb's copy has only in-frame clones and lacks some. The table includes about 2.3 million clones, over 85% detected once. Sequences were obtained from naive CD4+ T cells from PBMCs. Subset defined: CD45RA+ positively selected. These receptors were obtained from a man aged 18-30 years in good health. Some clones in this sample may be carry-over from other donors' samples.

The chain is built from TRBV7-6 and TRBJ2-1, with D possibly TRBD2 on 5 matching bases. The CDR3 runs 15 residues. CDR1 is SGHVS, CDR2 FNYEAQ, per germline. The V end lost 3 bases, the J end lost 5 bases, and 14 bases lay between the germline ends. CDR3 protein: CASSFRSGRDNEQFF. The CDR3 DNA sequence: TGTGCCAGCAGCTTTAGGAGCGGACGGGACAATGAGCAGTTCTTC.

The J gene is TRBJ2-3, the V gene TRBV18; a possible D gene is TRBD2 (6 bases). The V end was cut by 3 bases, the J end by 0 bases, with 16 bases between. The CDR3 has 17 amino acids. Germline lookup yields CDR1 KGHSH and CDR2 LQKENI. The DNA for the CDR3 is TGTGCCAGCTCACCCCTCCTTGGCGGGATTAGCACAGATACGCAGTATTTT. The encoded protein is CASSPLLGGISTDTQYF.

This chain's CDR3 is CASSLRWGPDTQYF. In DNA form, the CDR3 reads TGTGCCAGCAGCTTGAGGTGGGGCCCAGATACGCAGTATTTT. The chain combines TRBV5-4 with TRBJ2-3; D may be TRBD1 (5 bases). Germline V CDR1 and CDR2: SGHNT, YYREEE (reference sequence). The CDR3 covers 14 residues. V lost 1 base and J 4 bases, leaving 10 bases between the germline ends.

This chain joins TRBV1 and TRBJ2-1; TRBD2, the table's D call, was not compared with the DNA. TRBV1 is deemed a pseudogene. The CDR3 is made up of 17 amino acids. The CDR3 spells CTSSQAPGLAGRNEQFF. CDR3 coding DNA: TGCACCAGCAGCCAAGCCCCGGGACTAGCGGGCCGAAATGAGCAGTTCTTC.

CDR3 region: CATQRDRGGGNEKLFF. CDR3 coding DNA: TGTGCCACCCAACGGGACAGGGGAGGTGGTAATGAAAAACTGTTTTTT. The chain combines TRBV7-2 with TRBJ1-4; 10 bases match TRBD1. Trimming cost V 10 bases and J 4 bases; bases outside gene matches: 12. Germline loops: CDR1 SGHTA, CDR2 FQGNSA. The CDR3 extends over 16 amino acids.

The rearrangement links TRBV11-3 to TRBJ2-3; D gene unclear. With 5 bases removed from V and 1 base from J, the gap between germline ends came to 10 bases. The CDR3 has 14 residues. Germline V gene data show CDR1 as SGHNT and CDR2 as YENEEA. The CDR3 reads CASSPRSGTDTQYF. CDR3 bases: TGTGCCAGCAGCCCCAGGTCGGGCACAGATACGCAGTATTTT.

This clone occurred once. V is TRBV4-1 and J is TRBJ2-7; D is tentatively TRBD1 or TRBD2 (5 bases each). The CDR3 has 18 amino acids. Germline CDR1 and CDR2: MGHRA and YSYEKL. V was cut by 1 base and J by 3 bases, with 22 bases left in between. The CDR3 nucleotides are TGCGCCAGCAGCCAAGTCCAACCCCGGGACGGCGGGCGCTACGAGCAGTACTTC. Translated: CASSQVQPRDGGRYEQYF.

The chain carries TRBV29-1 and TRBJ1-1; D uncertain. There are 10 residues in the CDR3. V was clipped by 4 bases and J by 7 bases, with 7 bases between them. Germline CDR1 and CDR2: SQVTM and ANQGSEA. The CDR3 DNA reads TGCAGCGTTGTGGCACGTGAAGCTTTCTTT. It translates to CSVVAREAFF.

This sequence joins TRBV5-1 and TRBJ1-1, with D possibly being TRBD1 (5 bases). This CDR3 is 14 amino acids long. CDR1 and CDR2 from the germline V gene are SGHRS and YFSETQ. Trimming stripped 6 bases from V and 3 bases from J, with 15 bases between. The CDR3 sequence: CASKKVPGDTEAFF. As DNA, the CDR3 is TGCGCCAGCAAAAAGGTTCCGGGGGACACTGAAGCTTTCTTT.

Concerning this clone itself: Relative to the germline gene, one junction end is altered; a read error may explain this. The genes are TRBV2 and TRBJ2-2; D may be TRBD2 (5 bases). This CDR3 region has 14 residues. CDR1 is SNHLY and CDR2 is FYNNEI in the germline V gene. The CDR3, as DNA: TGTGCCAGCAGTGAAGCGCTTCCGGCCGGGAAGCTGTTTTTT. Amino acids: CASSEALPAGKLFF.

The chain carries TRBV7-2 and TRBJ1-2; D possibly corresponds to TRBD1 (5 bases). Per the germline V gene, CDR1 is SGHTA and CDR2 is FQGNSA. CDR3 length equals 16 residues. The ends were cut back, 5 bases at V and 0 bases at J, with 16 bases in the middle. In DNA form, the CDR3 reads TGTGCCAGCAGCCCTACTACGGGGCAGACTAACTATGGCTACACCTTC. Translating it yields CASSPTTGQTNYGYTF.

In nucleotides, the CDR3 is TGTGCCAGCAGCCACTACACTGGGACGGAGACCCAGTACTTC. Amino acids: CASSHYTGTETQYF. The chain carries TRBV5-6 and TRBJ2-5, with D possibly being TRBD1 or TRBD2 (5 bases each). The ends were cut back, 4 bases at V and 5 bases at J, with 15 bases in the middle. The CDR3 loop spans 14 amino acids. Germline values: CDR1 SGHDT, CDR2 YYEEEE.

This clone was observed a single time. For the CDR3, the DNA is TGTGCCAGCTCACCACAAGATTACTCTGGAAACACCATATATTTT. Translation gives CASSPQDYSGNTIYF. This chain links TRBV18 with TRBJ1-3, with D hard to call. V lost 1 base and J 0 bases, leaving 7 bases between the germline ends. This CDR3 has 15 amino acids. Germline-derived CDR1 and CDR2 are KGHSH and LQKENI.

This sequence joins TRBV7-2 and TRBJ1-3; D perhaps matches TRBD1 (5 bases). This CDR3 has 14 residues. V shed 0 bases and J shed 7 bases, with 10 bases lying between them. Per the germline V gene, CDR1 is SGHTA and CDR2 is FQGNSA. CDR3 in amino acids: CASSLAQGPNTIYF. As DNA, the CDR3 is TGTGCCAGCAGCTTAGCGCAGGGTCCGAACACCATATATTTT.

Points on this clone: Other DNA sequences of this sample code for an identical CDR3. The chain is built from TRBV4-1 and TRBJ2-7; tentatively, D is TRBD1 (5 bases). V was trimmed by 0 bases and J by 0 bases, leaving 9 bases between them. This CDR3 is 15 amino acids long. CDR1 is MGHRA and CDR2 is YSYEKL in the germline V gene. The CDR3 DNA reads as TGCGCCAGCAGCCAAGATCGTACAGGCTCCTACGAGCAGTACTTC. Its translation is CASSQDRTGSYEQYF.

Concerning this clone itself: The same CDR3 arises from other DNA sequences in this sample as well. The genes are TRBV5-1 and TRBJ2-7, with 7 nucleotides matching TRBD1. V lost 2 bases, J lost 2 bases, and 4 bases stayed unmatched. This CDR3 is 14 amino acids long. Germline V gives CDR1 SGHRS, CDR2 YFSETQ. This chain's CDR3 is CASSLQGTPYEQYF. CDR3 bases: TGCGCCAGCAGCTTACAGGGGACACCCTACGAGCAGTACTTC.

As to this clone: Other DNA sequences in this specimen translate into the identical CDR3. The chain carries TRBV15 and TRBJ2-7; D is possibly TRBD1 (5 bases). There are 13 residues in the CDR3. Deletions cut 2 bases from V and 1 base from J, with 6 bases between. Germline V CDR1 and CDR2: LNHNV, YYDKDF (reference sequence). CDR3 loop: CATSRQGSYEQYF. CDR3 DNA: TGTGCCACCAGCAGACAGGGATCCTACGAGCAGTACTTC.

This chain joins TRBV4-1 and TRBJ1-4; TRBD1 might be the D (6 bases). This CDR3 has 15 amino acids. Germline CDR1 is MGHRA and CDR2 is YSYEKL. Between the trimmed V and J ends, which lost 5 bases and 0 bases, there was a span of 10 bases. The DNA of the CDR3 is TGCGCCAGCAGCTCTCCAGGGGCAACTAATGAAAAACTGTTTTTT. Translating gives CASSSPGATNEKLFF.